Included here is one T cell receptor (beta chain) sequence, with context. CDR1 and CDR2 from the germline V gene are SGHAT and FQNNGV. The V and J ends lost 5 bases and 6 bases respectively, with 13 bases between them. The CDR3 is 13 amino acids. PCR used 60 Vbeta primers and 13 Jbeta primers. TCRdb keeps only in-frame clones here, not all; method: immunoSEQ multiplex PCR. The repertoire has approximately 82,000 clones, around 81% of them found once; the top ten carry approximately 1.6%. This sample was taken from a study of cytomegalovirus exposure and HLA in healthy donors. The sequenced sample consisted of PBMCs. The gene calls are TRBV11-2 and TRBJ1-2; unclear D gene. The TCR sequence derives from a man between 35 and 55 years old in good health and CMV-seronegative. The CDR3 sequence: CASSTDGRDGYTF. Here the CDR3 DNA reads TGTGCCAGCAGCACCGATGGGCGAGATGGCTACACCTTC.